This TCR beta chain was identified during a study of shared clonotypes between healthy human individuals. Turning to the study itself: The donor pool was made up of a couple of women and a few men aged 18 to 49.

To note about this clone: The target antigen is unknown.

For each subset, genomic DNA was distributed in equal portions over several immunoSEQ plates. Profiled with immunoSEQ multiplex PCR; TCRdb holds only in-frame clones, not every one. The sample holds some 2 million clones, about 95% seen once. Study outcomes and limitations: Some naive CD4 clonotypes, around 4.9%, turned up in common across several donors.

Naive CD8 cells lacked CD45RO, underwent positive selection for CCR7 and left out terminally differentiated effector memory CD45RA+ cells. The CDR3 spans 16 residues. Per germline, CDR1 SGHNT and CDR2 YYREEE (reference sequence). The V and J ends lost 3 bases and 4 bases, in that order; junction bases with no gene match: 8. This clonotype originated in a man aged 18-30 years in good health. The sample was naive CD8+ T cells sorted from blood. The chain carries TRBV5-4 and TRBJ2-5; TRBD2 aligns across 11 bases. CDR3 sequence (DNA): TGTGCCAGCAGCTATATCGGACTAGCGGGTTCAGAGACCCAGTACTTC. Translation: CASSYIGLAGSETQYF.